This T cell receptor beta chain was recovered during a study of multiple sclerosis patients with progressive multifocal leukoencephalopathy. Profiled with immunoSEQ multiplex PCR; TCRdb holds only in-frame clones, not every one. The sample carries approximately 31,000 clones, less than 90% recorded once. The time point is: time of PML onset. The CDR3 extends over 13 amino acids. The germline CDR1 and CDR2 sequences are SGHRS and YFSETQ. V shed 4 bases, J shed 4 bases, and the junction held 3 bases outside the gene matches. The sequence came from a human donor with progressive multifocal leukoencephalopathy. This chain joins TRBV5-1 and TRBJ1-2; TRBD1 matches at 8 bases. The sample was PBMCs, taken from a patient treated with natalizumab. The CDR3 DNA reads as TGCGCCAGCAGCACCGGACAGGGCTATGGCTACACCTTC. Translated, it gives CASSTGQGYGYTF.